This TCR beta chain was captured in a study of blood T cell repertoires in COVID-19. At the level of the study: Samples came from the United States, Italy and Spain, spanning acute and convalescent COVID-19.

Some clones are missing from TCRdb's copy, which holds only in-frame ones; the method was immunoSEQ multiplex PCR. Found here are approximately 55,000 clones, 80% of them singletons; the top ten hold 15% to 25%. This CDR3 comprises 15 residues. Germline V gives CDR1 SGHTS, CDR2 YDEGEE. V was trimmed by 3 bases and J by 2 bases, leaving 12 bases between them. The chain has TRBV5-8 and TRBJ1-5; unclear D gene. The source of this sequence is a man aged 25-40 years with COVID-19, enrolled during active disease. Source material: peripheral blood. The CDR3 nucleotides are TGTGCCAGCAGCTCGCCGTACTTGGGCAATCAGCCCCAGCATTTT. Its translation is CASSSPYLGNQPQHF.